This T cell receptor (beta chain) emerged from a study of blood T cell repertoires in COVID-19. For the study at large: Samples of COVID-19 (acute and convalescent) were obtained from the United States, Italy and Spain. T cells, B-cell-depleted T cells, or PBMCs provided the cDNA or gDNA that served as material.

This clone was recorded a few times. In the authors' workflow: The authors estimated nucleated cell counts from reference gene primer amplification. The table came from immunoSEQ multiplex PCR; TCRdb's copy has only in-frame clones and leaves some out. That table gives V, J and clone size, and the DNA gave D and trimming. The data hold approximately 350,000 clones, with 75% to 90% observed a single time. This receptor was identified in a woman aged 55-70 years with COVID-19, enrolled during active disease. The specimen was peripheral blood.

DNA of the CDR3: TGTGCCAGCAGCTTCGCTGACAGGAGCTCCTACGAGCAGTACTTC. Its translation: CASSFADRSSYEQYF. The chain combines TRBV5-6 with TRBJ2-7, with TRBD1 as a possible D gene (6 bases). From germline, CDR1 is SGHDT and CDR2 YYEEEE. Trimming took 2 bases from V and 0 from J, leaving 12 bases between them. This CDR3 is built from 15 residues. The entire variable domain, with the rest obtained from reference TRBV5-6 and TRBJ2-7, is as follows: DAGVTQSPTHLIKTRGQQVTLRCSPKSGHDTVSWYQQALGQGPQFIFQYYEEEERQRGNFPDRFSGHQFPNYSSELNVNALLLGDSALYLCASSFADRSSYEQYFGPGTRLTVT.